A single sample gave rise to the 30 T cell receptor beta chains below, sequenced in a study of beta chain features in type 1 diabetes (dated by TCRdb to the late 2010s). Library preparation was by the immunoSEQ multiplex PCR assay. All of the isolated RNA was reverse transcribed with the High Capacity cDNA Reverse Transcription Kit, so expressed TCRB transcripts were sequenced. The table comes from immuneACCESS by way of TCRdb, which keeps in-frame sequences with V and J called. Part of the clones is missing from these tables; in studies checked, under half for an unresolved V gene and the rest for unknown reasons. The sample yields some 410,000 clones; around 10% were counted once. The ten largest clones add up to around 0.05% of the sample. Sequenced input: naive CD4+ T cells from blood. This sample's cell subset or site label indicates: true naive CD4+ T cells. The receptor set was obtained from a woman between 18 and 30 years old in good health.

This clone has more than one count but fewer than ten. This chain connects TRBV30 to TRBJ2-2; no reliable D call. From germline, CDR1 is GTSNPN and CDR2 SVGIG (reference sequence). Between the trimmed V and J ends, which lost 3 bases and 1 base, there was a span of 12 bases. The CDR3 is 15 residues long. This CDR3 is CAWRYSDLNTGELFF. CDR3 nucleotides: TGTGCCTGGAGGTATTCGGACCTGAACACCGGGGAGCTGTTTTTT.

V usage is TRBV7-2 and J usage is TRBJ1-2; weak D call: TRBD1 (6 bases). The germline gives CDR1 SGHTA, CDR2 FQGNSA. The CDR3 length is 15 residues. Trimming took off 5 bases at V and 2 bases at J, with 15 bases between the two ends. The CDR3 sequence: CASSPLKTGNYGYTF. In nucleotides, the CDR3 is TGTGCCAGCAGCCCCTTAAAGACAGGCAACTATGGCTACACCTTC.

A few counts support this clone. This chain links TRBV27 with TRBJ2-3; D might be TRBD1 (5 bases). The CDR3 length is 13 residues. CDR1 MNHEY and CDR2 SMNVEV come from the germline V gene (reference sequence). Deletions cut 4 bases from V and 6 bases from J, with 11 bases between. CDR3: CASSSSRVDTQYF. The DNA for the CDR3 is TGTGCCAGCAGTTCCTCCAGGGTCGATACGCAGTATTTT.

The chain links TRBV7-9 to TRBJ2-3; D is perhaps TRBD2 (5 bases). The V gene's germline CDR1 is SEHNR and CDR2 FQNEAQ (reference sequence). The CDR3 sequence is 17 residues long. V was trimmed by 1 base and J by 4 bases, leaving 18 bases between them. This chain's CDR3 is CASSLDLLRESADTQYF. In nucleotides, the CDR3 is TGTGCCAGCAGCTTAGATTTATTAAGGGAGTCCGCAGATACGCAGTATTTT.

This clone was seen only a few times. The chain combines TRBV29-1 with TRBJ1-1; weak D call: TRBD1 (5 bases). The germline gives CDR1 SQVTM, CDR2 ANQGSEA. V was clipped by 2 bases and J by 4 bases, with 17 bases between them. There are 15 residues in the CDR3. The DNA of the CDR3 is TGCAGCGTTGAACGGAGGGCAGGGTGGGGCACTGAAGCTTTCTTT. It codes for CSVERRAGWGTEAFF.

This clone has a handful of counts. The chain carries TRBV4-2 and TRBJ1-5; perhaps TRBD1 as D (5 bases). The germline gives CDR1 LGHNA, CDR2 YNFKEQ. Deletions cut 7 bases from V and 9 bases from J, with 19 bases between. The length of the CDR3 is 14 residues. Here the CDR3 reads CASNPTGTSGPQHF. The CDR3 DNA sequence: TGTGCCAGCAACCCGACGGGGACCTCAGGGCCCCAGCATTTT.

The rearrangement uses TRBV29-1 and TRBJ2-7, with a possible D match to TRBD2 (5 bases). From germline, CDR1 is SQVTM and CDR2 ANQGSEA. Trimming cost V 6 bases and J 5 bases, with 14 bases left between them. There are 12 residues in the CDR3. The CDR3: CSVREGRHEQYF. For the CDR3, the DNA is TGCAGCGTAAGAGAGGGCCGACACGAGCAGTACTTC.

The V call is TRBV4-2, the J call TRBJ2-7; 10 nucleotides align to TRBD2. Unmatched junction bases numbered 12, after V lost 0 bases and J lost 4 bases. The CDR3 covers 18 residues. Germline values: CDR1 LGHNA, CDR2 YNFKEQ. The CDR3 DNA is TGTGCCAGCAGCCAAGAGGGCCACCGGGCTAGCGGGAGTTACGAGCAGTACTTC. This codes for CASSQEGHRASGSYEQYF.

In this sample, this clone turned up a few times. Other DNA sequences in this specimen translate into the identical CDR3. The chain joins TRBV29-1 to TRBJ2-1; D is possibly TRBD1 (5 bases). Germline CDR1 reads SQVTM; CDR2 reads ANQGSEA. The CDR3 consists of 14 residues. V was cut by 7 bases and J by 6 bases, with 19 bases left in between. As DNA, the CDR3 is TGCAGCGCCATACCGGGCCAGGGTGGCAATGAGCAGTTCTTC. Protein: CSAIPGQGGNEQFF.

For the CDR3, the DNA is TGTGCCAGCAGCAAGTACGGGACTAGCGGGAGTGCGGTTCGAGAGCAGTTCTTC. Protein: CASSKYGTSGSAVREQFF. The chain has TRBV9 and TRBJ2-1; 14 positions match TRBD2. CDR1 is SGDLS, CDR2 YYNGEE, per germline. V lost 4 bases to trimming and J lost 10 bases; unmatched junction nucleotides: 16. The CDR3 consists of 18 residues. Drawing the rest from reference TRBV9 and TRBJ2-1, the complete variable domain is DSGVTQTPKHLITATGQRVTLRCSPRSGDLSVYWYQQSLDQGLQFLIQYYNGEERAKGNILERFSAQQFPDLHSELNLSSLELGDSALYFCASSKYGTSGSAVREQFFGPGTRLTVL.

A single count supports this clone. This chain joins TRBV7-6 and TRBJ2-5; D is ambiguous. The length of the CDR3 is 15 residues. Germline CDR1 SGHVS, CDR2 FNYEAQ. V lost 5 bases and J lost 2, with 15 bases in between. This CDR3 is CASSSLGPRQETQYF. The CDR3 DNA reads TGTGCCAGCAGCAGCCTAGGACCGAGGCAAGAGACCCAGTACTTC.

This clone has just a few counts. The V call is TRBV4-3, the J call TRBJ1-2; D gene uncertain. The CDR3 has 14 residues. Germline V gene data show CDR1 as LGHNA and CDR2 as YSLEER. Trimming took off 2 bases at V and 4 bases at J, with 11 bases between the two ends. CDR3 in amino acids: CASSQSAASYGYTF. CDR3 bases: TGCGCCAGCAGCCAATCCGCGGCCTCCTATGGCTACACCTTC.

The chain carries TRBV19 and TRBJ1-5; tentative D call: TRBD1 (6 bases). V lost 4 bases, J lost 4 bases, and 14 bases lay in between. CDR1 LNHDA and CDR2 SQIVND come from the germline V gene (reference sequence). CDR3 length: 15 amino acids. The CDR3 is CASSTTGNRNQPQHF. CDR3 DNA: TGTGCCAGTAGTACAACAGGGAATCGAAATCAGCCCCAGCATTTT.

The V call is TRBV5-1, the J call TRBJ2-3, with D unclear. CDR1 SGHRS and CDR2 YFSETQ come from the germline V gene. V lost 10 bases, J lost 2 bases, and 20 bases lay in between. This CDR3 has 15 amino acids. Here the CDR3 DNA reads TGCGCCTGCCAAAGACTTAGTACAACCACAGATACGCAGTATTTT. Its protein product is CACQRLSTTTDTQYF.

The chain joins TRBV6-5 to TRBJ1-4; D is possibly TRBD1 (5 bases). The CDR3 has 15 amino acids. Germline V CDR1 and CDR2: MNHEY, SVGAGI. The V and J ends lost 2 bases and 8 bases respectively, with 15 bases between them. CDR3 in amino acids: CASSYTGGIREKLFF. The CDR3 DNA reads TGTGCCAGCAGTTACACAGGAGGGATTCGCGAAAAACTGTTTTTT.

In its sample, this clone was seen a few times. This chain connects TRBV5-1 to TRBJ2-1; D perhaps matches TRBD2 (6 bases). This CDR3 contains 14 residues. Germline CDR1 and CDR2: SGHRS and YFSETQ. V lost 4 bases to trimming and J lost 2 bases, with 10 bases between them. CDR3 bases: TGCGCCAGCAGCGCCTGGACTACCTACAATGAGCAGTTCTTC. Translating it yields CASSAWTTYNEQFF.

This clone has just a few counts. CDR3 nucleotides: TGTGCCAGCACCCAAGATTGGGGCTCCACCGGGGAGCTGTTTTTT. This encodes CASTQDWGSTGELFF. The V call is TRBV9, the J call TRBJ2-2, with D maybe TRBD1 (5 bases). The CDR3 has 15 residues. CDR1 is SGDLS and CDR2 is YYNGEE in the germline V gene. V was trimmed by 6 bases and J by 4 bases, leaving 16 bases between them. Full variable domain (missing parts from reference TRBV9 and TRBJ2-2): DSGVTQTPKHLITATGQRVTLRCSPRSGDLSVYWYQQSLDQGLQFLIQYYNGEERAKGNILERFSAQQFPDLHSELNLSSLELGDSALYFCASTQDWGSTGELFFGEGSRLTVL.

This clone was seen only a few times. The chain carries TRBV18 and TRBJ2-5, with unresolved D. The V gene's germline CDR1 is KGHSH and CDR2 LQKENI. CDR3 size: 11 residues. The V gene lost 2 bases and the J gene lost 5 bases, with 3 bases spanning the gap. The CDR3: CASSPDETQYF. CDR3 DNA sequence: TGTGCCAGCTCACCAGATGAGACCCAGTACTTC.

This clone was observed a few times. The chain has TRBV7-3 and TRBJ2-1; TRBD2 agrees at 11 bases. This CDR3 has 17 residues. V trimming: 5 bases; J trimming: 6 bases; junction bases outside the gene matches: 12. CDR1 SGHTA and CDR2 FQGTGA come from the germline V gene. CDR3 DNA: TGTGCCAGCAGCCCCCACTCCGGGACTAGCGGCCTCAATGAGCAGTTCTTC. Protein sequence: CASSPHSGTSGLNEQFF. The entire variable domain, with the rest obtained from reference TRBV7-3 and TRBJ2-1, is as follows: GAGVSQTPSNKVTEKGKYVELRCDPISGHTALYWYRQSLGQGPEFLIYFQGTGAADDSGLPNDRFFAVRPEGSVSTLKIQRTERGDSAVYLCASSPHSGTSGLNEQFFGPGTRLTVL.

This chain joins TRBV6-6 and TRBJ2-3; D remains unclear. Trimming took 0 bases from V and 2 from J, leaving 12 bases between them. The CDR3 is 16 residues long. Germline CDR1 is MNHNY and CDR2 is SVGAGI (reference sequence). CDR3 nucleotide sequence: TGTGCCAGCAGTTACTCCCCCCTGAAAATCACAGATACGCAGTATTTT. It codes for CASSYSPLKITDTQYF.

V is TRBV18 and J is TRBJ2-4, with D possibly TRBD2 on 6 matching bases. Germline V gene data show CDR1 as KGHSH and CDR2 as LQKENI. The CDR3 runs to 16 residues. V was pared by 4 bases and J by 0 bases, with 13 bases between. In DNA form, the CDR3 reads TGTGCCAGCTCACGGGACTCAGCTATAGCCAAAAACATTCAGTACTTC. Amino acid sequence: CASSRDSAIAKNIQYF.

This clone was recorded a few times. The V and J genes are TRBV9 and TRBJ2-5, with a tentative D call TRBD1 (5 bases). The CDR3 extends over 16 amino acids. Germline assignment: CDR1 SGDLS and CDR2 YYNGEE. Trimming removed 0 bases from V and 2 bases from J, with 14 bases in between. The CDR3 DNA is TGTGCCAGCAGCGTAGGCCCAAGACAGACTCAAGAGACCCAGTACTTC. This gives the protein CASSVGPRQTQETQYF. Full variable domain (outside the CDR3, taken from reference TRBV9 and TRBJ2-5): DSGVTQTPKHLITATGQRVTLRCSPRSGDLSVYWYQQSLDQGLQFLIQYYNGEERAKGNILERFSAQQFPDLHSELNLSSLELGDSALYFCASSVGPRQTQETQYFGPGTRLLVL.

This clone was observed a handful of times. V and J are TRBV10-3 and TRBJ1-2; no definite D call. CDR1 is ENHRY and CDR2 is SYGVKD in the germline V gene. Trimming left V 4 bases short and J 3 bases short, with 21 bases between. This CDR3 has 17 amino acids. CDR3 amino acids: CAISALSTGRGDYGYTF. The CDR3 coding sequence is TGTGCCATCAGTGCCCTCTCTACGGGCAGAGGAGACTATGGCTACACCTTC.

In DNA form, the CDR3 reads TGTGCCAGCAGCTTAGGACTAGGCGAGACCCAGTACTTC. Encoded protein: CASSLGLGETQYF. The chain combines TRBV7-3 with TRBJ2-5; 7 nucleotides match TRBD2. The CDR3 contains 13 residues. Germline V gene data show CDR1 as SGHTA and CDR2 as FQGTGA. Trimming cost V 2 bases and J 5 bases; bases outside gene matches: 2. Full variable domain (remainder filled in from reference TRBV7-3 and TRBJ2-5): GAGVSQTPSNKVTEKGKYVELRCDPISGHTALYWYRQSLGQGPEFLIYFQGTGAADDSGLPNDRFFAVRPEGSVSTLKIQRTERGDSAVYLCASSLGLGETQYFGPGTRLLVL.

The chain uses TRBV7-2 and TRBJ2-3; 8 nucleotides align to TRBD2. The CDR3 spans 15 residues. Germline lookup yields CDR1 SGHTA and CDR2 FQGNSA. The V segment lost 5 bases and the J segment 2 bases; nucleotides outside the gene matches: 6. As DNA, the CDR3 is TGTGCCAGCAGCATTCAAGCGGGGGCCACAGATACGCAGTATTTT. Translated: CASSIQAGATDTQYF.

For this clone: This same CDR3 is encoded by further DNA sequences in the sample. The V call is TRBV7-9, the J call TRBJ1-1; D may be TRBD1 (5 bases). The ends were cut back, 2 bases at V and 1 base at J, with 8 bases in the middle. The CDR3 has 14 residues. Germline-derived CDR1 and CDR2 are SEHNR and FQNEAQ (reference sequence). The CDR3 is CASSLSGGNTEAFF. CDR3 DNA: TGTGCCAGCAGCTTATCCGGGGGGAACACTGAAGCTTTCTTT.

This chain joins TRBV18 and TRBJ2-7; weak D call: TRBD1 (5 bases). The CDR3 spans 16 residues. V lost 2 bases and J lost 2, with 16 bases in between. In germline, CDR1 is KGHSH, CDR2 LQKENI. CDR3 DNA sequence: TGTGCCAGCTCACCATCCCTCATCAGGGATCCCTACGAGCAGTACGTC. Its protein product is CASSPSLIRDPYEQYV.

V usage is TRBV15 and J usage is TRBJ2-1, with 10 bases aligning to TRBD2. The CDR3 consists of 17 residues. V was pared by 3 bases and J by 4 bases, with 9 bases of the junction left unmatched. Germline values: CDR1 LNHNV, CDR2 YYDKDF (reference sequence). The CDR3 DNA reads TGTGCCACCAGCAGGAACATATTTAGCGGGGGGTACAATGAGCAGTTCTTC. Amino acid sequence: CATSRNIFSGGYNEQFF.

The chain combines TRBV29-1 with TRBJ1-1; D gene unclear. Trimming took 4 bases from V and 6 from J, leaving 9 bases between them. Germline lookup yields CDR1 SQVTM and CDR2 ANQGSEA. The length of the CDR3 is 11 residues. The CDR3 DNA is TGCAGCGTTGGTGCGTTCCCTGAAGCTTTCTTT. Translating it yields CSVGAFPEAFF.

There are a few counts of this clone. The V call is TRBV29-1, the J call TRBJ1-6, with 10 bases lining up with TRBD1. In germline, CDR1 is SQVTM, CDR2 ANQGSEA. The length of the CDR3 is 14 residues. The V segment lost 6 bases and the J segment 8 bases; nucleotides outside the gene matches: 7. The DNA for the CDR3 is TGCAGCGTCGGGACCGGGACAGGGGATTCACCCCTCCACTTT. This encodes CSVGTGTGDSPLHF. The full variable domain, completed using reference TRBV29-1 and TRBJ1-6, is SAVISQKPSRDICQRGTSLTIQCQVDSQVTMMFWYRQQPGQSLTLIATANQGSEATYESGFVIDKFPISRPNLTFSTLTVSNMSPEDSSIYLCSVGTGTGDSPLHFGNGTRLTVT.